The following is a TCR beta chain sequence with its context. Its antigen is not yet known. No base qualities exist here, and no much larger clone lies one base off it. One collaborating source in Seattle enrolled patients while the patients were actively infected and followed the patients over time throughout the course of disease. Collaborating institutions collected whole blood in K2EDTA tubes following their own protocols. Collaborator samples were shipped for TCRbeta analysis as frozen whole blood, isolated PBMCs, or DNA extracted from either sample type. These data originate in a study of blood T cell repertoires in COVID-19 (TCRdb year 2020). As for the study more broadly: Samples covering the acute and convalescent phases of COVID-19 were provided by collaborators in the United States, Italy and Spain. The material from the prospective study consisted of cDNA or gDNA derived from T cells, B-cell-depleted T cells, or PBMCs. Subjects who had been exposed to COVID-19, were actively infected with it, or had recovered from it provided the deeply sampled blood TCRbeta repertoires that made up the dataset. A freely available public database, intended as a resource for researchers studying the immune response to SARS-CoV-2, is where the repertoires were released. The samples were drawn from the first 160 participants of the ongoing ImmuneRACE study and from 950 to 1,500 subjects provided by 6 global collaborators. The sample metadata nearly always contained a de-identified subject ID, COVID-19 status, age in years and sex. Where HLA class I and class II types were available, the types were taken from metadata supplied by the sample provider, not from assay-based typing. The paper as a whole reports these results and caveats: The quantity of clinical and demographic metadata differed by source and by participant and was supplied without curation.

In the germline V gene, CDR1 corresponds to SQVTM and CDR2 to ANQGSEA. Trimming removed 6 bases from V and 2 bases from J; the gene matches leave 1 base unexplained. The CDR3 starts with the cysteine, ends with the phenylalanine, and has 13 residues. Solely the CDR3 DNA is kept, with 39 bases framed from the first base. TCRbeta CDR3 regions were amplified from genomic DNA by means of the immunoSEQ Assay, a bias-controlled multiplex PCR. The authors' analysis ran thus. Within the assay, amplification of reference gene primers was used to estimate how many nucleated cells each sample contained. To quantify the absolute abundance of each unique TCRbeta CDR3 rearrangement, sequence reads were collapsed and filtered. For each sample, productive Simpson clonality was calculated as the square root of Simpson's diversity index across productive rearrangements. TCRdb limited this immuneACCESS table to in-frame rearrangements with V and J called. A share of clones is missing; checked studies link under half to unresolved V genes, and the rest is unexplained. Clone size and the V and J calls come from that table; the DNA yielded D and trimming. This sample comprises almost 200,000 clones, approximately 86% of them detected only once. The top ten clonotypes cover around 1% of the sample.

This clonotype originated in a man in his 60s with COVID-19, enrolled during active disease. The sample comprised peripheral blood. The chain employs TRBV29-1 and TRBJ1-3; a stretch of 10 junction bases matches TRBD1. The CDR3 amino acid sequence is: CSVGTGAGNTIYF. In nucleotides, the sequence is TGCAGCGTAGGGACAGGGGCTGGAAACACCATATATTTT.